Following are 20 T cell receptor beta chains from one sample sequenced in a study of blood T cell repertoires in COVID-19. Sequencing was performed with immunoSEQ multiplex PCR; in TCRdb, only in-frame clones are kept and a portion is missing. The top ten clones hold 3.5% to 4.5% of a sample with about 120,000 clones, 85% to 90% of them seen once. The sample comprised peripheral blood. The origin of the receptors is an older woman with COVID-19, enrolled during active disease.

This chain joins TRBV4-2 and TRBJ2-6; D is ambiguous. V was trimmed by 1 base and J by 6 bases, leaving 10 bases between them. The CDR3 extends over 15 amino acids. Germline lookup yields CDR1 LGHNA and CDR2 YNFKEQ. The CDR3 nucleotides read TGTGCCAGCAGCCAAGGTCCGTCAGTGGCCAACGTCCTGACTTTC. Translation gives CASSQGPSVANVLTF.

This clone came up once. The chain links TRBV7-3 to TRBJ1-1; 7 bases agree with TRBD1. Germline CDR1 and CDR2: SGHTA and FQGTGA. The CDR3 runs to 13 residues. J lost 8 bases, V lost 5 bases, and 8 bases had no gene match. In nucleotides, the CDR3 is TGTGCCAGCAGCACTCACCGGGACAGAGAAGCTTTCTTT. Translating it yields CASSTHRDREAFF. The full variable domain, with the rest looked up from reference TRBV7-3 and TRBJ1-1, is GAGVSQTPSNKVTEKGKYVELRCDPISGHTALYWYRQSLGQGPEFLIYFQGTGAADDSGLPNDRFFAVRPEGSVSTLKIQRTERGDSAVYLCASSTHRDREAFFGQGTRLTVV.

This clone is a singleton in its sample. The gene calls are TRBV6-4 and TRBJ2-3; 11 nucleotides match TRBD1. CDR3 size: 15 residues. V dropped 6 bases and J dropped 6; count of bases not matched to a gene: 8. CDR1 and CDR2 (germline): MRHNA, SNTAGT. The CDR3 region has the DNA TGTGCCAGCAGGGGGACAGGGGGACAGGTTGATACGCAGTATTTT. Protein sequence: CASRGTGGQVDTQYF.

The chain links TRBV6-2 or TRBV6-3 to TRBJ1-5; 8 bases align to TRBD1. CDR1 is MNHEY and CDR2 is SVGEGT in the germline V gene. Germline trimming cut 2 bases from V and 3 bases from J; bases unmatched to any gene: 6. CDR3 length equals 16 residues. The CDR3 sequence is CASSYRQGTNNQPQHF. The DNA of the CDR3 is TGTGCCAGCAGTTACCGACAGGGGACGAACAATCAGCCCCAGCATTTT.

The V and J genes are TRBV6-5 and TRBJ1-5; 10 bases agree with TRBD1. This CDR3 has 15 residues. V lost 8 bases to trimming and J lost 7 bases; unmatched junction nucleotides: 11. CDR1 is MNHEY and CDR2 is SVGAGI in the germline V gene. The DNA for the CDR3 is TGTGCCAGCCTCCTGGGACAGGGGAGTCGACAGCCCCAGCATTTT. It codes for CASLLGQGSRQPQHF.

V and J are TRBV5-1 and TRBJ2-1; TRBD1 might be the D (6 bases). Trimming took off 4 bases at V and 8 bases at J, with 10 bases between the two ends. The CDR3 has 12 amino acids. The germline V gene has CDR1 SGHRS and CDR2 YFSETQ. For the CDR3, the DNA is TGCGCCAGCAGCATTACAGGGCATGAGCAGTTCTTC. Translating gives CASSITGHEQFF.

CDR3 coding DNA: TGTGCCAGCGGATCAGGGGTCTCCTACGAGCAGTACTTC. Translated: CASGSGVSYEQYF. V and J are TRBV7-8 and TRBJ2-7; a possible D gene is TRBD1 (6 bases). With 8 bases removed from V and 0 bases from J, the gap between germline ends came to 11 bases. The CDR3 has 13 amino acids. Germline V gene data show CDR1 as SGHVS and CDR2 as FQNEAQ.

The V and J genes are TRBV18 and TRBJ1-1; tentatively, D is TRBD1 (6 bases). The CDR3 spans 16 residues. Germline assignment: CDR1 KGHSH and CDR2 LQKENI. With 0 bases removed from V and 3 bases from J, the gap between germline ends came to 14 bases. The CDR3 loop is CASSPPNVPGDTEAFF. The CDR3 DNA reads TGTGCCAGCTCACCACCAAATGTTCCAGGGGACACTGAAGCTTTCTTT.

This clone was counted once. The genes are TRBV5-1 and TRBJ1-2; D might be TRBD1 (5 bases). The germline V gene encodes CDR1 SGHRS and CDR2 YFSETQ. Between the trimmed V and J ends, which lost 4 bases and 6 bases, there was a span of 13 bases. The CDR3 loop spans 13 amino acids. In nucleotides, the CDR3 is TGCGCCAGCAGCGGGACCGGGGAGGATGGCTACACCTTC. Translating it yields CASSGTGEDGYTF.

V and J are TRBV3-1 (or the pseudogene TRBV3-2) and TRBJ2-1; TRBD2 matches at 12 bases. Germline V CDR1 and CDR2: LGHDT, YNNKEL (reference sequence). CDR3 length: 17 amino acids. V shed 6 bases and J 7 bases; nucleotides not matched to a gene: 13. CDR3 amino acids: CASRPISSGGARNEQFF. For the CDR3, the DNA is TGTGCCAGCAGACCAATCTCTAGCGGGGGGGCCAGGAATGAGCAGTTCTTC.

The chain uses TRBV1 and TRBJ1-1. TRBV1 is annotated as a pseudogene. The CDR3 is 16 residues long. CDR3 DNA: TGCACCAGCAGCCAAGAGCAACCCGGAGGTGACACTGAAGCTTTCTTT. Amino acids: CTSSQEQPGGDTEAFF.

The V call is TRBV4-1, the J call TRBJ2-3; 8 positions agree with TRBD2. CDR1 and CDR2 (germline): MGHRA, YSYEKL. V dropped 7 bases and J dropped 4; count of bases not matched to a gene: 10. The CDR3 runs to 15 residues. CDR3 amino acids: CASTRSGGGPDTQYF. The CDR3 region has the DNA TGCGCCAGCACGCGGAGCGGCGGGGGGCCAGATACGCAGTATTTT.

The gene calls are TRBV9 and TRBJ1-2; 12 nucleotides match TRBD1. After removal of 4 bases from V and 4 bases from J, the junction contained 14 bases not matched to a gene. There are 18 residues in the CDR3. Germline V CDR1 and CDR2: SGDLS, YYNGEE. CDR3 in DNA: TGTGCCAGCAGCCCCGAGGGGACAGGGGGCCTTGGGGGCTATGGCTACACCTTC. It translates to CASSPEGTGGLGGYGYTF. Combining the CDR3 with reference TRBV9 and TRBJ1-2 gives the whole variable domain DSGVTQTPKHLITATGQRVTLRCSPRSGDLSVYWYQQSLDQGLQFLIQYYNGEERAKGNILERFSAQQFPDLHSELNLSSLELGDSALYFCASSPEGTGGLGGYGYTFGSGTRLTVV.

J is TRBJ2-7 and V is TRBV7-2; 8 positions match TRBD1. The CDR3 contains 13 residues. V trimming: 3 bases; J trimming: 6 bases; junction bases outside the gene matches: 4. Germline V gives CDR1 SGHTA, CDR2 FQGNSA. In DNA, the CDR3 is TGTGCCAGCAGCTTGACAGGGGCGGGCGAGCAGTACTTC. The encoded protein is CASSLTGAGEQYF. Drawing the rest from reference TRBV7-2 and TRBJ2-7, the complete variable domain is GAGVSQSPSNKVTEKGKDVELRCDPISGHTALYWYRQSLGQGLEFLIYFQGNSAPDKSGLPSDRFSAERTGGSVSTLTIQRTQQEDSAVYLCASSLTGAGEQYFGPGTRLTVT.

The CDR3 spells CASSPRTGGGYEQYF. The CDR3 DNA is TGTGCCAGCAGCCCCCGCACAGGGGGCGGCTACGAGCAGTACTTC. The chain joins TRBV9 to TRBJ2-7; 9 positions match TRBD1. The CDR3 runs to 15 residues. V shed 4 bases, J shed 3 bases, and the junction held 8 bases outside the gene matches. Germline values: CDR1 SGDLS, CDR2 YYNGEE.

This chain joins TRBV6-1 and TRBJ2-7, with a tentative D call TRBD2 (5 bases). The CDR3 spans 13 residues. The V and J ends lost 0 bases and 3 bases respectively, with 6 bases between them. From germline, CDR1 is MNHNS and CDR2 SASEGT. The CDR3 DNA reads TGTGCCAGCAGTGAAGCGGCGGGCTACGAGCAGTACTTC. Protein: CASSEAAGYEQYF.

V usage is TRBV2 and J usage is TRBJ2-5; 10 nucleotides agree with TRBD2. The CDR3 runs 18 residues. Looked up from germline, CDR1 is SNHLY and CDR2 is FYNNEI. Trimming at V came to 2 bases and at J to 5 bases, leaving 14 bases not matched to a gene. The CDR3 region has the DNA TGTGCCAGCAGTGAAAGAGGTCTAGCGGGGGCCCTTTCGGAGACCCAGTACTTC. Amino acid sequence: CASSERGLAGALSETQYF.

The chain employs TRBV7-2 and TRBJ2-5, with 7 positions matching TRBD1. V lost 3 bases to trimming and J lost 4 bases; unmatched junction nucleotides: 5. Per the germline V gene, CDR1 is SGHTA and CDR2 is FQGNSA. The CDR3 spans 14 residues. The CDR3 coding sequence is TGTGCCAGCAGCTTGGGAAGGGGGCGAGAGACCCAGTACTTC. Translating it yields CASSLGRGRETQYF.

V usage is TRBV18 and J usage is TRBJ1-1, with D uncertain. The CDR3 covers 13 residues. V lost 4 bases and J lost 10, with 16 bases in between. Germline values: CDR1 KGHSH, CDR2 LQKENI. CDR3 DNA: TGTGCCAGCTCACGAAATCGGCAGACGGGAGCTTTCTTT. The encoded protein is CASSRNRQTGAFF.

The V call is TRBV18, the J call TRBJ1-1, with 9 nucleotides matching TRBD1. V was clipped by 4 bases and J by 3 bases; unmatched bases: 6. Germline V gives CDR1 KGHSH, CDR2 LQKENI. This CDR3 contains 15 residues. The DNA for the CDR3 is TGTGCCAGCTCACTATCGACAGGGGGGGACACTGAAGCTTTCTTT. Translated: CASSLSTGGDTEAFF. The full variable domain, completed using reference TRBV18 and TRBJ1-1, is NAGVMQNPRHLVRRRGQEARLRCSPMKGHSHVYWYRQLPEEGLKFMVYLQKENIIDESGMPKERFSAEFPKEGPSILRIQQVVRGDSAAYFCASSLSTGGDTEAFFGQGTRLTVV.